One and the same sample provided the 27 T cell receptor beta chains below, sequenced in a study of cytomegalovirus exposure and HLA in healthy donors (dated by TCRdb to 2017 to 2019). Libraries were prepared through the immunoSEQ multiplex PCR assay. A mixture of 60 forward primers for TCR Vbeta segments and 13 reverse primers for TCR Jbeta segments was used in the multiplex PCR. TCRdb holds this immuneACCESS table with in-frame rearrangements only. Some clones are missing; in checked studies, unresolved V genes explain under half, and the rest has no known cause. The sample table holds about 140,000 clones, of which about 79% were seen once. The top ten hold under 4.5% of the sample. The sequenced sample was PBMCs. The origin of the receptors is a man aged 35 to 55 in good health and CMV-seropositive.

In this sample, this clone turned up once. The chain employs TRBV5-1 and TRBJ2-1; tentatively, D is TRBD2 (7 bases). Germline V gives CDR1 SGHRS, CDR2 YFSETQ. Trimming shortened V by 4 bases and J by 7 bases, and 12 bases separated the two germline ends. The CDR3 length is 13 residues. The CDR3 DNA reads as TGCGCCAGCAGCGTACAGGGAGGGAATGAGCAGTTCTTC. This sequence encodes CASSVQGGNEQFF.

The chain is built from TRBV30 and TRBJ1-2, with D possibly being TRBD1 (6 bases). The germline gives CDR1 GTSNPN, CDR2 SVGIG (reference sequence). This CDR3 has 15 amino acids. V was pared by 2 bases and J by 3 bases, with 16 bases between. The CDR3 reads CAWSTGYIPYYGYTF. The CDR3 DNA follows: TGTGCCTGGAGTACAGGGTATATCCCCTACTATGGCTACACCTTC.

CDR3 in DNA: TGTGCCAGCACCTTCTCCTCCGGAGGGACTGAAGCTTTCTTT. Translating it yields CASTFSSGGTEAFF. The rearrangement links TRBV6-1 to TRBJ1-1, with D unresolved. With 7 bases removed from V and 5 bases from J, the gap between germline ends came to 17 bases. The germline gives CDR1 MNHNS, CDR2 SASEGT. The CDR3 is 14 amino acids.

The J gene is TRBJ2-5, the V gene TRBV7-6; maybe TRBD1 (6 bases). The V end was cut by 4 bases, the J end by 4 bases, with 19 bases between. Germline V gives CDR1 SGHVS, CDR2 FNYEAQ. The CDR3 length is 16 residues. CDR3 loop: CASSSLPGVGRETQYF. DNA for the CDR3: TGTGCCAGCAGCTCCCTTCCAGGGGTTGGGCGAGAGACCCAGTACTTC.

The chain uses TRBV27 and TRBJ2-3; TRBD2 might be the D (6 bases). CDR1 and CDR2 from the germline V gene are MNHEY and SMNVEV (reference sequence). V was clipped by 1 base and J by 0 bases, with 8 bases between them. There are 15 residues in the CDR3. Here the CDR3 DNA reads TGTGCCAGCAGTTTATGGGCGGGGAGCACAGATACGCAGTATTTT. This sequence encodes CASSLWAGSTDTQYF.

J is TRBJ2-3 and V is TRBV7-9; the match to TRBD2 covers 8 bases. Germline loops: CDR1 SEHNR, CDR2 FQNEAQ (reference sequence). This CDR3 has 15 residues. V gave up 7 bases and J gave up 2 bases; unmatched junction bases: 8. The CDR3 protein is CASTSGLGDTDTQYF. The CDR3 nucleotides read TGTGCCAGCACCTCGGGACTAGGGGACACAGATACGCAGTATTTT.

The J gene is TRBJ1-5, the V gene TRBV27; TRBD1 might be the D (5 bases). V shed 6 bases and J shed 1 base, with 13 bases lying between them. The CDR3 extends over 15 amino acids. Germline V lookup: CDR1 MNHEY, CDR2 SMNVEV (reference sequence). CDR3 DNA: TGTGCCAGCAGCTCCGGGACTCCCAGCAATCAGCCCCAGCATTTT. This gives the protein CASSSGTPSNQPQHF.

The rearrangement links TRBV5-1 to TRBJ1-2; the D gene is possibly TRBD1 (6 bases). Germline CDR1 and CDR2: SGHRS and YFSETQ. The CDR3 covers 17 residues. Trimming took 4 bases from V and 1 from J, leaving 20 bases between them. CDR3 in DNA: TGCGCCAGCAGCCCGCTCGGGGGGGCGGAGGTTAACTATGGCTACACCTTC. Protein sequence: CASSPLGGAEVNYGYTF.

The chain combines TRBV5-4 with TRBJ2-7, with TRBD2 matching 8 bases. The CDR3 runs 16 residues. The junction had 7 bases not matched to a gene; V was cut back by 0 bases and J by 2 bases. In germline, CDR1 is SGHNT, CDR2 YYREEE (reference sequence). The CDR3 sequence is CASSLAGGAGPYEQYF. The CDR3 region has the DNA TGTGCCAGCAGCTTGGCCGGGGGGGCTGGTCCCTACGAGCAGTACTTC.

This chain joins TRBV7-2 and TRBJ2-5, with 13 bases lining up with TRBD2. J was trimmed by 4 bases and V by 7 bases; bases with no gene match: 15. CDR1 and CDR2 from the germline V gene are SGHTA and FQGNSA. CDR3 size: 18 residues. The CDR3 sequence is CASNEPGTSGNVGETQYF. The DNA of the CDR3 is TGTGCCAGCAACGAACCCGGGACTAGCGGGAATGTCGGAGAGACCCAGTACTTC.

V is TRBV5-4 and J is TRBJ1-5; D is unresolved. This CDR3 contains 12 residues. Trimming took off 1 base at V and 6 bases at J, with 5 bases between the two ends. Germline V lookup: CDR1 SGHNT, CDR2 YYREEE (reference sequence). CDR3 nucleotides: TGTGCCAGCAGCTTGTACGGTCAGCCCCAGCATTTT. It codes for CASSLYGQPQHF.

Notes on this clone: Germline is not matched at one junction end, which may reflect a read error. The CDR3 loop reads CSSSTRVYEQYF. The CDR3 DNA sequence: TGTTCCAGCAGCACCCGGGTCTACGAGCAGTACTTC. This chain joins TRBV7-9 and TRBJ2-7; D is undetermined. Per germline, CDR1 SEHNR and CDR2 FQNEAQ (reference sequence). This CDR3 is built from 12 residues.

This clone was seen once. The chain links TRBV6-1 to TRBJ1-4, with D possibly matching TRBD1 (6 bases). V was shortened by 6 bases and J by 7 bases, with 12 bases between the two germline ends. The CDR3 covers 13 residues. Looked up from germline, CDR1 is MNHNS and CDR2 is SASEGT. CDR3 sequence reads: CASRQGASEKLFF. The CDR3 DNA sequence: TGTGCCAGCAGACAGGGTGCCTCTGAAAAACTGTTTTTT.

Details on this clone: The junction differs from germline at one of its ends, possibly a read error. The sample contains more than one DNA sequence encoding this CDR3. The chain couples TRBV2 to TRBJ1-1, with 7 bases fitting TRBD1. CDR1 SNHLY and CDR2 FYNNEI come from the germline V gene. The CDR3 totals 13 residues. CDR3 in amino acids: CASKGATNTEAFF. Written as DNA, the CDR3 is TGCGCCAGCAAGGGGGCTACGAACACTGAAGCTTTCTTT.

V and J are TRBV29-1 and TRBJ2-3; D is unclear. Germline lookup yields CDR1 SQVTM and CDR2 ANQGSEA. Trimming pared 1 base from V and 3 bases from J, leaving 11 bases between. The CDR3 runs 14 residues. For the CDR3, the DNA is TGCAGCGTTGAAGGAAACAGACAAACAGATACGCAGTATTTT. Its protein is CSVEGNRQTDTQYF.

This clone was counted a single time. The chain recombines TRBV5-1 with TRBJ2-1, with D possibly TRBD2 on 7 matching bases. There are 17 residues in the CDR3. Looked up from germline, CDR1 is SGHRS and CDR2 is YFSETQ. V lost 0 bases, J lost 3 bases, and 16 bases lay in between. CDR3 region: CASSLAKGGLNYNEQFF. CDR3 nucleotide sequence: TGCGCCAGCAGCTTGGCGAAGGGGGGGTTGAACTACAATGAGCAGTTCTTC.

This clone was counted between two and nine times. J is TRBJ2-7 and V is TRBV7-9, with TRBD2 matching 8 bases. Germline trimming cut 0 bases from V and 3 bases from J; bases unmatched to any gene: 1. Germline V CDR1 and CDR2: SEHNR, FQNEAQ (reference sequence). This CDR3 region has 14 residues. CDR3 coding DNA: TGTGCCAGCAGCTTAGCGACTAGCGTCTACGAGCAGTACTTC. Its translation: CASSLATSVYEQYF.

The V call is TRBV6-5, the J call TRBJ1-1; weak D call: TRBD1 (6 bases). The germline V and J ends were trimmed by 4 bases and 3 bases, with 9 bases remaining between them. The CDR3 is 13 residues long. CDR1 and CDR2 from the germline V gene are MNHEY and SVGAGI. The CDR3 bases are TGTGCCAGCAGTTCGTACAGGGACACTGAAGCTTTCTTT. The encoded protein is CASSSYRDTEAFF.

This CDR3 reads CASSLAGQWEIDTQYF. CDR3 DNA: TGCGCCAGCAGCTTGGCCGGGCAGTGGGAGATAGATACGCAGTATTTT. V usage is TRBV5-1 and J usage is TRBJ2-3; TRBD2 is a possible D gene (5 bases). The V gene lost 0 bases and the J gene lost 5 bases, with 16 bases spanning the gap. Germline V lookup: CDR1 SGHRS, CDR2 YFSETQ. The CDR3 length is 16 residues.

The V and J genes are TRBV27 and TRBJ1-1; 11 nucleotides line up with TRBD1. Looked up from germline, CDR1 is MNHEY and CDR2 is SMNVEV (reference sequence). This CDR3 spans 13 amino acids. V was clipped by 4 bases and J by 11 bases; unmatched bases: 6. The DNA of the CDR3 is TGTGCCAGCAGTTCGGGACAGGGGGGAACTGCTTTCTTT. Translated, it gives CASSSGQGGTAFF.

The V call is TRBV5-1, the J call TRBJ2-3; D is uncertain. CDR1 SGHRS and CDR2 YFSETQ come from the germline V gene. CDR3 length: 15 residues. V lost 0 bases, J lost 1 base, and 9 bases lay in between. CDR3: CASSLVAERTDTQYF. The CDR3 DNA reads as TGCGCCAGCAGCTTGGTGGCGGAGCGCACAGATACGCAGTATTTT.

Details on this clone: The germline gene is not matched at one end of the junction; a read error may be the cause. This sequence joins TRBV4-1 and TRBJ1-4, with 8 bases identical to TRBD1. The CDR3 is 14 amino acids. Germline CDR1 MGHRA, CDR2 YSYEKL. The CDR3 protein is CASSPKLFGQGQTF. CDR3 DNA sequence: TGCGCCAGCAGCCCTAAGCTATTCGGACAGGGCCAGACTTTT.

This clone has more than one count but fewer than ten. The genes are TRBV27 and TRBJ2-3; the D gene is possibly TRBD1 (6 bases). The V end lost 2 bases, the J end lost 6 bases, and 12 bases lay between the germline ends. CDR3 size: 14 residues. Germline CDR1 MNHEY, CDR2 SMNVEV (reference sequence). The CDR3 DNA reads as TGTGCCAGCAGTTTACCAGGGGTGGACGATACGCAGTATTTT. Its translation is CASSLPGVDDTQYF.

The chain employs TRBV6-5 and TRBJ1-1, with D possibly matching TRBD1 (5 bases). Germline V gives CDR1 MNHEY, CDR2 SVGAGI. V lost 0 bases and J 1 base, leaving 9 bases between the germline ends. CDR3 size: 15 residues. In nucleotides, the CDR3 is TGTGCCAGCAGTTACTCGCACAGGACGAACACTGAAGCTTTCTTT. Protein product: CASSYSHRTNTEAFF.

The CDR3 DNA is TGCGCCAGCAGCTTCAGGCCCAGCACAGATACGCAGTATTTT. It encodes CASSFRPSTDTQYF. This chain joins TRBV5-1 and TRBJ2-3; D ambiguous. The CDR3 spans 14 residues. CDR1 is SGHRS, CDR2 YFSETQ, per germline. Between the trimmed V and J ends, which lost 2 bases and 0 bases, there was a span of 7 bases.

This clone appeared a single time. The chain has TRBV7-8 and TRBJ2-4, with TRBD2 as a possible D gene (5 bases). V was trimmed by 5 bases and J by 8 bases, leaving 22 bases between them. Germline V lookup: CDR1 SGHVS, CDR2 FQNEAQ. This CDR3 is built from 16 residues. The CDR3 loop reads CASSATLAYPGDIQYF. Here the CDR3 DNA reads TGTGCCAGCAGCGCAACCCTAGCTTACCCCGGGGACATTCAGTACTTC.

This chain joins TRBV5-6 and TRBJ2-7; weak D call: TRBD1 (5 bases). V lost 5 bases to trimming and J lost 4 bases, with 13 bases between them. Germline assignment: CDR1 SGHDT and CDR2 YYEEEE. This CDR3 is 13 amino acids long. This CDR3 reads CASSYRKKYEQYF. The CDR3 DNA reads as TGTGCCAGCAGTTACAGGAAGAAATACGAGCAGTACTTC.